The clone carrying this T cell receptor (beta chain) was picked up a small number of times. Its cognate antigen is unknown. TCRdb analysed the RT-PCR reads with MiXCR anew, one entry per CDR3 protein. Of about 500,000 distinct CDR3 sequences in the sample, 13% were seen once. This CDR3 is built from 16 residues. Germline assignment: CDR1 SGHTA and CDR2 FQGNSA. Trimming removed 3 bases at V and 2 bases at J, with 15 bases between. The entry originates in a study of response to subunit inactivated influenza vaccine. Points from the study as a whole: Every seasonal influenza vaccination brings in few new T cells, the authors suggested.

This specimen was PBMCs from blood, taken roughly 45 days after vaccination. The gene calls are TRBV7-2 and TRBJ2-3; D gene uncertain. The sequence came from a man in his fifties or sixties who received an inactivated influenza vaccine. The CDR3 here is CASSLVFAAVTDTQYF. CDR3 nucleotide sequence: TGTGCCAGCAGCTTGGTGTTCGCGGCAGTCACAGATACGCAGTATTTT.